These 8 T cell receptor beta chains share one sample of origin, sequenced in a study of shared clonotypes between healthy human individuals. Profiling relied on immunoSEQ multiplex PCR, and the TCRdb table lists in-frame clones only, not all of them. Of about 2 million clones listed, around 96% are singletons. CD8 cells classed as naive were CD45RO-negative and positively selected for CCR7, excluding terminally differentiated effector memory CD45RA+ cells. Sequencing was carried out using naive CD8+ T cells sorted from blood. The receptors originated from a man between 18 and 29 years old in good health.

The rearrangement links TRBV10-1 to TRBJ2-3; TRBD1 agrees at 7 bases. After removal of 4 bases from V and 3 bases from J, the junction contained 7 bases not matched to a gene. Germline CDR1 is WNHNN and CDR2 is SYGVQD (reference sequence). This CDR3 region has 15 residues. CDR3 sequence reads: CASSGPGGSTDTQYF. The CDR3, as DNA: TGCGCCAGCAGTGGGCCAGGGGGTTCGACAGATACGCAGTATTTT.

V is TRBV27 and J is TRBJ1-2; possible D gene TRBD1, 6 bases. Germline CDR1 and CDR2: MNHEY and SMNVEV (reference sequence). V lost 3 bases to trimming and J lost 0 bases, with 14 bases between them. The CDR3 contains 16 residues. The CDR3 nucleotides read TGTGCCAGCAGTTTTTTGCCCACAGGGACTAACTATGGCTACACCTTC. It codes for CASSFLPTGTNYGYTF.

This clone is a singleton in its sample. This chain uses TRBV29-1 with TRBJ1-2; weak D call: TRBD1 (6 bases). CDR3 length: 12 residues. V lost 4 bases and J lost 7, with 13 bases in between. Germline V gene data show CDR1 as SQVTM and CDR2 as ANQGSEA. CDR3: CSVAPPGAGYTF. The DNA of the CDR3 is TGCAGCGTTGCACCGCCAGGGGCTGGCTACACCTTC. The whole variable domain, filled in from reference TRBV29-1 and TRBJ1-2, reads SAVISQKPSRDICQRGTSLTIQCQVDSQVTMMFWYRQQPGQSLTLIATANQGSEATYESGFVIDKFPISRPNLTFSTLTVSNMSPEDSSIYLCSVAPPGAGYTFGSGTRLTVV.

The J gene is TRBJ2-7, the V gene TRBV5-1; TRBD2 matches 7 bases. The CDR3 sequence is 15 residues long. After removal of 2 bases from V and 2 bases from J, the junction contained 7 bases not matched to a gene. CDR1 is SGHRS and CDR2 is YFSETQ in the germline V gene. CDR3 sequence (DNA): TGCGCCAGCAGCTTTGGGACGGCGGGGGCCTACGAGCAGTACTTC. Amino acid sequence: CASSFGTAGAYEQYF. The whole variable domain, remainder taken from reference TRBV5-1 and TRBJ2-7, is KAGVTQTPRYLIKTRGQQVTLSCSPISGHRSVSWYQQTPGQGLQFLFEYFSETQRNKGNFPGRFSGRQFSNSRSEMNVSTLELGDSALYLCASSFGTAGAYEQYFGPGTRLTVT.

The chain joins TRBV5-4 to TRBJ2-7; D not certain. Germline loops: CDR1 SGHNT, CDR2 YYREEE (reference sequence). The CDR3 totals 15 residues. V was shortened by 0 bases and J by 1 base, with 11 bases between the two germline ends. The CDR3 DNA follows: TGTGCCAGCAGCTTGGGCCCCGGACCTTCCTACGAGCAGTACTTC. Translation: CASSLGPGPSYEQYF.

In regard to this clone: In the same sample, other DNA sequences code for this CDR3. The chain employs TRBV6-5 and TRBJ2-3, with D unresolved. This CDR3 is built from 15 residues. Germline CDR1 reads MNHEY; CDR2 reads SVGAGI. Trimming removed 0 bases from V and 0 bases from J, with 7 bases in between. CDR3 sequence (DNA): TGTGCCAGCAGTTACTCCCCGGACAGCACAGATACGCAGTATTTT. This codes for CASSYSPDSTDTQYF.

The chain uses TRBV18 and TRBJ2-4; 7 nucleotides line up with TRBD1. The CDR3 loop spans 15 amino acids. In germline, CDR1 is KGHSH, CDR2 LQKENI. J was trimmed by 0 bases and V by 5 bases; bases with no gene match: 4. DNA for the CDR3: TGTGCCAGCTCATGGGGACAGATAGCCAAAAACATTCAGTACTTC. Protein product: CASSWGQIAKNIQYF.

V usage is TRBV10-3 and J usage is TRBJ2-5; 8 positions agree with TRBD2. The CDR3 contains 12 residues. V shed 11 bases and J 3 bases; nucleotides not matched to a gene: 5. Germline CDR1 is ENHRY and CDR2 is SYGVKD. This CDR3 reads CAPGGIEETQYF. DNA for the CDR3: TGTGCCCCGGGGGGGATTGAAGAGACCCAGTACTTC.